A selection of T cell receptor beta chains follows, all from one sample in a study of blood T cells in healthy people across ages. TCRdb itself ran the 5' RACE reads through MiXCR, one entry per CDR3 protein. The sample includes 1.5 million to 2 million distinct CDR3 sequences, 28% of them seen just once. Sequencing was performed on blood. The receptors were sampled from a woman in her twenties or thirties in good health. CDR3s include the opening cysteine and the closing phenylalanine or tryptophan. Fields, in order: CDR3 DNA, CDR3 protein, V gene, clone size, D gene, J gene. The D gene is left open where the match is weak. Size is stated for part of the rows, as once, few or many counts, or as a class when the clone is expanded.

TGTGCCAGCAGTTACTCGGGGAGGGCCCAGGGGACATTGGGCTACACCTTC CASSYSGRAQGTLGYTF TRBV6-5 NA NA TRBJ1-2
TGTGCCAGCAGCGAGGGGTGGGGGAACACTGAAGCTTTCTTT CASSEGWGNTEAFF TRBV2 few NA TRBJ1-1
TGCGCCAGCAGTGAGGCAGGGCAAGAGACCCAGTACTTC CASSEAGQETQYF TRBV10-1 many NA TRBJ2-5
TGTGCCATCAGTGGTCGGCAGGGGAAGTCGGATACGCAGTATTTT CAISGRQGKSDTQYF TRBV10-3 once NA TRBJ2-3
TGTGCCAGCAGTTCGGCCAGAAAATGGGTTCAGTACTTC CASSSARKWVQYF TRBV6-5 many NA TRBJ2-4
TGTGCCAGCAGCCCCCGACTTGACACCGGGGAGCTGTTTTTT CASSPRLDTGELFF TRBV7-2 NA NA TRBJ2-2
TGTGCCAGCAGGGGAGACAGGGGGGAAGGCTACACCTTC CASRGDRGEGYTF TRBV12-3/TRBV12-4 few TRBD1 TRBJ1-2
TGTGCCAGCAGCAAGGGGCCGAACACTGAAGCTTTCTTT CASSKGPNTEAFF TRBV5-5 NA NA TRBJ1-1
TGTGCCAGCAGCCCCGGGAAGGTCCAAGAGACCCAGTACTTC CASSPGKVQETQYF TRBV7-9 NA NA TRBJ2-5
TGTGCCAGCAGCCGGGAAACAGGGAACTATGGCTACACCTTC CASSRETGNYGYTF TRBV5-5 few NA TRBJ1-2
TGTGCCAGCAGCGTGAGAGCAGATACGCAATATTTT CASSVRADTQYF TRBV12-3/TRBV12-4 NA NA TRBJ2-3
TGCAGCGTCGCACCGAGACTTAACTATGGCTACACCTTC CSVAPRLNYGYTF TRBV29-1 few NA TRBJ1-2
TGTGCCACCAGCGGTCAATGGACAGCCGATCGTGAAAAACTGTTTTTT CATSGQWTADREKLFF TRBV15 few NA TRBJ1-4
TGTGCCAGCGAAACACCGGGACAGAACTACGAGCAGTACTTC CASETPGQNYEQYF TRBV28 few TRBD1 TRBJ2-7
TGCGCCAGCAGCAGACTAGCGGGGGGCCGTCGGACCCAGTACTTC CASSRLAGGRRTQYF TRBV10-2 few TRBD2 TRBJ2-5
TGTGCCAGCAGCTCCCAACCCCCTGTACACAGGGTAGAGACCCAGTACTTC CASSSQPPVHRVETQYF TRBV7-7 many NA TRBJ2-5
TGTGCCAGCAGCCCCCTAGTTAATCAGCCCCAGCATTTT CASSPLVNQPQHF TRBV7-9 NA NA TRBJ1-5
TGTGCCAGCAGCTTAGATCGGGGAACTCACGAGCAGTACTTC CASSLDRGTHEQYF TRBV7-2 many NA TRBJ2-7
TGCGCCAGCAGTCGCCCCGAGGGATTCGAGCAGTACTTC CASSRPEGFEQYF TRBV4-1 few NA TRBJ2-7
TGTGCCAGCACAGGACTTAGACCCACTGAAGCTTTCTTT CASTGLRPTEAFF TRBV13 few NA TRBJ1-1
TGTGCCACCAGCATGACTAGCGGGAGGGCCGGGCAGTACTTC CATSMTSGRAGQYF TRBV15 NA TRBD2 TRBJ2-7
TGTGCCAGCAGTTATTGGGACAATGAGCAGTTCTTC CASSYWDNEQFF TRBV12-3/TRBV12-4 many NA TRBJ2-1
TGCGCCAGCTGTGGGACCGGGACAGGGAAGGGGAATGAGCAGTTCTTC CASCGTGTGKGNEQFF TRBV10-1 few TRBD1 TRBJ2-1
TGTGCCAGCAGAAGATCCTCGGACTCAGGGGGGGATACGCAGTATTTT CASRRSSDSGGDTQYF TRBV5-6 NA NA TRBJ2-3
TGTGCCGGCAGTATGAGACAGGGTACGCTACAAGAGACCCAGTACTTC CAGSMRQGTLQETQYF TRBV12-3/TRBV12-4 NA TRBD1 TRBJ2-5
TGTGCCAGCAGCCCACTAGCGAGGGGCTTCGGCGAGCAGTACTTC CASSPLARGFGEQYF TRBV7-8 few TRBD2 TRBJ2-7
TGTGCCAGCAGCTTAACCGGAACCGGCGGGGAAAACATTCAGTACTTC CASSLTGTGGENIQYF TRBV7-9 few NA TRBJ2-4
TGTGCCAGCAGCCAGACAACTAGCGGGGGGTATTACAATGAGCAGTTCTTC CASSQTTSGGYYNEQFF TRBV7-9 many TRBD2 TRBJ2-1
TGCGCCAGCAGCCAGAGCAGACAGACACACCCCTCTGGGGCCAACGTCCTGACTTTC CASSQSRQTHPSGANVLTF TRBV4-1 NA NA TRBJ2-6
TGTGCCAGCAGAGTGGATGAAGGGAACTATGGCTACACCTTC CASRVDEGNYGYTF TRBV5-5 few NA TRBJ1-2
TGTGCCAGCAGTTTTCGCAGGGGTCCCGAGACCCAGTACTTC CASSFRRGPETQYF TRBV28 many NA TRBJ2-5
TGTGCCAGCAGTTCCGGGTGGTCACCCCTCCACTTT CASSSGWSPLHF TRBV12-3/TRBV12-4 few NA TRBJ1-6
TGTGCCAGCAGTTTAGGGGGGCCTAGAGCCAAAAACATTCAGTACTTC CASSLGGPRAKNIQYF TRBV27 many NA TRBJ2-4
TGTGCCAGCAGCTTGGTGGTCGCTAGCAATCAGCCCCAGCATTTT CASSLVVASNQPQHF TRBV5-4 NA NA TRBJ1-5
TGTGCCAGCAGCTTTTTACGAAGTTATGGCTACACCTTC CASSFLRSYGYTF TRBV7-2 NA NA TRBJ1-2
TGTGCCAGCACCCCGACAGGGGGCGCGGCAGATACGCAGTATTTT CASTPTGGAADTQYF TRBV21-1 many NA TRBJ2-3
TGTGCCAGCAGCCCGTCGGGGCAGGATGGGCAGTTCTTC CASSPSGQDGQFF TRBV7-2 NA NA TRBJ2-1
TGTGCCAGCAGTGATTGGGTAACCTACGAGCAGTACTTC CASSDWVTYEQYF TRBV6-1 many NA TRBJ2-7
TGTGCCATTAGGGAGCAGTACTTC CAIREQYF TRBV2 many NA TRBJ2-7
TGTGCCAGCAGCGTACAGACAGGGAGCAATGAGCAGTTCTTC CASSVQTGSNEQFF TRBV9 many TRBD1 TRBJ2-1
TGCGCCAGCAGCTTGAATACGGGACTAGCGCAGTACGAGCAGTACTTC CASSLNTGLAQYEQYF TRBV5-1 many TRBD2 TRBJ2-7
TGTGCCAGCAGTTCCATGGGACAGCCGGATGGCTACACCTTC CASSSMGQPDGYTF TRBV28 few TRBD1 TRBJ1-2
TGTGCCAGCAGCTTACTCGGGAGCAGTAGCAATGAGCAGTTCTTC CASSLLGSSSNEQFF TRBV5-6 many NA TRBJ2-1
TGTGCCAGCTCACCACCGCTAGCGGGAGGCACGGGCTCCTACAATGAGCAGTACTTC CASSPPLAGGTGSYNEQYF TRBV18 once TRBD2 TRBJ2-7
TGTGCCAGCAGCTTAAATTTGGAGGAGCAGTACTTC CASSLNLEEQYF TRBV7-8 many NA TRBJ2-7
TGTGCCAGCAGCTTGGATAAACCGCGGGAGACCCAGTACTTC CASSLDKPRETQYF TRBV7-9 NA NA TRBJ2-5
TGTGCCAGCAGCCCCAACAGGGGGTACGGTCAGCCCCAGCATTTT CASSPNRGYGQPQHF TRBV7-8 few TRBD1 TRBJ1-5
TGTGCCAGCAGCTTAGCACAGGCGAACATCAGGGAGCTGTTTTTT CASSLAQANIRELFF TRBV7-9 NA NA TRBJ2-2
TGCAGCGCTTGGGGGGTCCAAGAGATCCAGTACTTC CSAWGVQEIQYF TRBV29-1 once NA TRBJ2-7
TGCGCCAGCAGCTTGGCCGGTCGTAGAGTGGGGTTCTTC CASSLAGRRVGFF TRBV5-1 NA NA TRBJ2-1
TGCGCCAGCAGCTTAGGTGGGATCGATGGCTACACCTTC CASSLGGIDGYTF TRBV5-1 many NA TRBJ1-2
TGCAGCTACTTCAGGGCTACGCAGTATTTT CSYFRATQYF TRBV29-1 NA NA TRBJ2-3
TGCAGCGTCCCCGGGACAGCCATTCCGGGGGGCGAAAAACTGTTTTTT CSVPGTAIPGGEKLFF TRBV29-1 NA TRBD1 TRBJ1-4
TGTGCCAGCAGCCCCAAGGCCCTTTACGAGCAGTACTTC CASSPKALYEQYF TRBV12-3/TRBV12-4 NA NA TRBJ2-7
TGCAGCGTTGAACAGGGGGCCGTACCTGAAGCTTTCTTT CSVEQGAVPEAFF TRBV29-1 few TRBD1 TRBJ1-1